These T cell receptor beta chains were read from a single sample in a study of blood T cell repertoires in COVID-19. The data were produced by immunoSEQ multiplex PCR, yet TCRdb's version contains in-frame clones alone and is incomplete. The sample lists some 300,000 clones, approximately 90% occurring once. Sequences were obtained from peripheral blood. These TCRs come from a woman in her 50s with COVID-19, enrolled during active disease. The CDR3 runs from the conserved cysteine through the conserved F or W. A D gene is named only where the DNA matches it firmly. A clone size is listed for some rows: how often the clone was seen (once, few, many), or a class if it is expanded.

d_call,v_call,cdr3_length,clone_size,j_call,cdr3_nt,cdr3_aa
TRBD1,TRBV19,16,few,TRBJ1-1,TGTGCCAGTAGTATTGGGACAGGTTACATGAACACTGAAGCTTTCTTT,CASSIGTGYMNTEAFF
TRBD1,TRBV11-3,17,.,TRBJ2-3,TGTGCCAGCAGCTTATCAACAGGGGGCGCGGGCACAGATACGCAGTATTTT,CASSLSTGGAGTDTQYF
.,TRBV7-2,16,.,TRBJ2-7,TGTGCCAGCAGCCAACAGGGTGGGATTGGAACCTACGAGCAGTACTTC,CASSQQGGIGTYEQYF
.,TRBV7-3,13,.,TRBJ2-1,TGTGCCAGCAGCCCCGGACTTCGCCTTGAGCAGTTCTTC,CASSPGLRLEQFF
.,TRBV9,14,.,TRBJ2-2,TGTGCCAGCAGCGTAGACCCGCTATACGGGGAGCTGTTTTTT,CASSVDPLYGELFF
.,TRBV7-8,13,.,TRBJ2-7,TGTGCCAGCAGGCGGGATAGCTCCTACGAGCAGTACTTC,CASRRDSSYEQYF
.,TRBV6-6,13,.,TRBJ2-5,TGTGCCAGCAGTTACTCCGGGGTTGAGACCCAGTACTTC,CASSYSGVETQYF
.,TRBV5-1,15,.,TRBJ1-2,TGCGCCAGCAGCTTGGTAGCAGGGTCTGGCTATGGCTACACCTTC,CASSLVAGSGYGYTF
.,TRBV5-5,15,.,TRBJ2-7,TGTGCCAGCACTCCGGTTTTTAGCGGAGGCTACGAGCAGTACTTC,CASTPVFSGGYEQYF
.,TRBV6-5,13,few,TRBJ1-1,TGTGCCAGCAGTTACCGGGTGGGCACTGAAGCTTTCTTT,CASSYRVGTEAFF
.,TRBV4-1,16,once,TRBJ1-5,TGCGCCAGCAGCCAACGCCAGACAGATAGCAATCAGCCCCAGCATTTT,CASSQRQTDSNQPQHF
.,TRBV20-1,11,.,TRBJ2-1,TGCAGTGCTCGTGTGGGCTATGAGCAGTTCTTC,CSARVGYEQFF
.,TRBV5-1,14,.,TRBJ2-3,TGCGCCAGCAGCCCGGGAACTATCACAGATACGCAGTATTTT,CASSPGTITDTQYF
.,TRBV6-5,15,.,TRBJ1-2,TGTGCCAGCGGCTCACACGGCATCCAGGGGTATGGCTACACCTTC,CASGSHGIQGYGYTF
.,TRBV7-2,15,.,TRBJ1-2,TGTGCCAGCAGCTCCTCGTCGGGGGGAAAATATGGCTACACCTTC,CASSSSSGGKYGYTF
TRBD2,TRBV19,17,.,TRBJ2-4,TGTGCCAGTAGTCCAGGACTAGCGGGAGGGCACAGAAACATTCAGTACTTC,CASSPGLAGGHRNIQYF
TRBD2,TRBV27,15,.,TRBJ2-1,TGTGCCAGCAGTTCGGGACTAGCGGGAGTCAATGAGCAGTTCTTC,CASSSGLAGVNEQFF
.,TRBV25-1,15,.,TRBJ2-5,TGTGCCAGCAGTGAACTGGCGGTGTACCAAGAGACCCAGTACTTC,CASSELAVYQETQYF
.,TRBV27,16,.,TRBJ1-2,TGTGCCAGCAGCTCCGGGGGGGGTTACCCGTACTATGGCTACACCTTC,CASSSGGGYPYYGYTF
TRBD1,TRBV2,14,.,TRBJ1-2,TGTGCCAGCAGTGGGACAGGGGGTAGCTATGGCTACACCTTC,CASSGTGGSYGYTF
TRBD2,TRBV19,15,.,TRBJ2-1,TGTGCCAGTAGAACGACTAGCGGGAGTTACAATGAGCAGTTCTTC,CASRTTSGSYNEQFF
.,TRBV6-2/TRBV6-3,16,.,TRBJ2-2,TGTGCCAGCAGCTCCGGACAAAACCGGAACACCGGGGAGCTGTTTTTT,CASSSGQNRNTGELFF
.,TRBV5-1,13,once,TRBJ2-7,TGCGCCAGCAGCTTGGGGACACCTTACGAGCAGTACTTC,CASSLGTPYEQYF
.,TRBV24-1,16,.,TRBJ1-3,TGTGCCACCAGTGAAGTCCGGGGGGTCGCAGGAAACACCATATATTTT,CATSEVRGVAGNTIYF
TRBD1,TRBV19,14,.,TRBJ2-7,TGTGCCAGTACCACCGGGACAGGGGGCTACGAGCAGTACTTC,CASTTGTGGYEQYF
TRBD2,TRBV10-3,14,.,TRBJ2-1,TGTGCCACGACGGGACTAGCGGGACTCGGCGAGCAGTTCTTC,CATTGLAGLGEQFF
.,TRBV11-2,13,.,TRBJ2-5,TGTGCCAGCAGCTTAGGGCTCCGAGAGACCCAGTACTTC,CASSLGLRETQYF
TRBD1,TRBV5-4,16,.,TRBJ2-3,TGTGCCAGCAGCAGTAGGGACAGGACCTACACAGATACGCAGTATTTT,CASSSRDRTYTDTQYF
.,TRBV5-4,13,.,TRBJ2-5,TGTGCCAGCAGCCTATCCCTCCAAGAGACCCAGTACTTC,CASSLSLQETQYF
.,TRBV21-1,19,few,TRBJ1-2,TGTGCCAGCAGCACCCAAGGGAGGGACAGGGAGTTGATGAGGTATGGCTACACCTTC,CASSTQGRDRELMRYGYTF
.,TRBV29-1,12,.,TRBJ2-7,TGCAGCGTTGAAGGGCAGGCCTACGAGCAGTACTTC,CSVEGQAYEQYF
.,TRBV5-4,13,.,TRBJ2-7,TGTGCCAGCAGCTTGGCCCAATCCTACGAGCAGTACTTC,CASSLAQSYEQYF